Listed below are T cell receptor beta chains from one sample, sequenced in a study of blood T cell repertoires in COVID-19. Method: immunoSEQ multiplex PCR; TCRdb's copy keeps in-frame clones and lacks some. This table has 380,000 or so clones, roughly 90% appearing once. Sequenced: PBMCs or T cells enriched from blood (not recorded which). The receptors stem from a woman between 25 and 40 years old with acute COVID-19. CDR3s include the opening cysteine and the closing phenylalanine or tryptophan. The order of the fields is V gene, J gene, D gene, clone size, CDR3 protein, CDR3 DNA. D genes are given only for firm matches. Clone size is given for some rows only: seen once, a few or many times, or a class if the clone is expanded.

V gene: TRBV5-4; J gene: TRBJ1-6; D gene: TRBD1; clone size: once; CDR3 protein: CASGQGQNSPLHF; CDR3 DNA: TGTGCCAGCGGACAGGGCCAAAATTCACCCCTCCACTTT
V gene: TRBV5-1; J gene: TRBJ1-4; D gene: TRBD1; clone size: NA; CDR3 protein: CASGGTGKTNEKLFF; CDR3 DNA: TGCGCCAGCGGAGGGACAGGCAAAACTAATGAAAAACTGTTTTTT
V gene: TRBV18; J gene: TRBJ2-7; D gene: TRBD1; clone size: NA; CDR3 protein: CASSPRGLGGGYEQYF; CDR3 DNA: TGTGCCAGCTCACCACGGGGGTTAGGGGGCGGATACGAGCAGTACTTC
V gene: TRBV7-6; J gene: TRBJ2-3; D gene: NA; clone size: once; CDR3 protein: CASSPRAGGDTQYF; CDR3 DNA: TGTGCCAGCAGCCCGAGGGCCGGAGGAGATACGCAGTATTTT
V gene: TRBV4-1; J gene: TRBJ1-4; D gene: NA; clone size: NA; CDR3 protein: CASSQVVETGHEKLFF; CDR3 DNA: TGCGCCAGCAGCCAAGTTGTGGAGACAGGCCATGAAAAACTGTTTTTT
V gene: TRBV19; J gene: TRBJ1-6; D gene: NA; clone size: NA; CDR3 protein: CASSIGQLNSPLHF; CDR3 DNA: TGTGCCAGTAGTATAGGACAGCTTAATTCACCCCTCCACTTT
V gene: TRBV7-9; J gene: TRBJ2-3; D gene: NA; clone size: NA; CDR3 protein: CASSVQGPDTQYF; CDR3 DNA: TGTGCCAGCAGCGTACAGGGTCCAGATACGCAGTATTTT
V gene: TRBV2; J gene: TRBJ1-2; D gene: NA; clone size: NA; CDR3 protein: CASSEGRNYGYTF; CDR3 DNA: TGTGCCAGCAGTGAGGGCAGAAACTATGGCTACACCTTC
V gene: TRBV7-9; J gene: TRBJ2-2; D gene: TRBD2; clone size: NA; CDR3 protein: CASRRTSGGLGVGELFF; CDR3 DNA: TGTGCCAGCAGACGGACTAGCGGGGGACTAGGTGTCGGGGAGCTGTTTTTT
V gene: TRBV19; J gene: TRBJ1-2; D gene: TRBD1; clone size: once; CDR3 protein: CASSNRDRVIYGYTF; CDR3 DNA: TGTGCCAGTAGTAACCGGGACAGGGTCATCTATGGCTACACCTTC
V gene: TRBV7-9; J gene: TRBJ2-1; D gene: TRBD1; clone size: NA; CDR3 protein: CASSLMPGQVYNEQFF; CDR3 DNA: TGTGCCAGCAGCTTGATGCCGGGACAGGTGTACAATGAGCAGTTCTTC
V gene: TRBV4-1; J gene: TRBJ1-4; D gene: NA; clone size: NA; CDR3 protein: CASSQDPRGGADEKLFF; CDR3 DNA: TGCGCCAGCAGCCAAGATCCAAGGGGGGGGGCGGACGAAAAACTGTTTTTT
V gene: TRBV10-3; J gene: TRBJ1-5; D gene: NA; clone size: NA; CDR3 protein: CAISVAGGGNQPQHF; CDR3 DNA: TGTGCCATCAGTGTCGCGGGGGGAGGCAATCAGCCCCAGCATTTT
V gene: TRBV5-1; J gene: TRBJ2-6; D gene: TRBD1; clone size: NA; CDR3 protein: CASSTTGTGVTRANVLTF; CDR3 DNA: TGCGCCAGCAGTACAACCGGGACAGGGGTAACTCGGGCCAACGTCCTGACTTTC
V gene: TRBV20-1; J gene: TRBJ1-2; D gene: TRBD1; clone size: NA; CDR3 protein: CRPGGDYGYTF; CDR3 DNA: TGCAGGCCAGGGGGCGACTATGGCTACACCTTC
V gene: TRBV9; J gene: TRBJ2-2; D gene: NA; clone size: NA; CDR3 protein: CASSPSDYTGELFF; CDR3 DNA: TGTGCCAGCAGCCCCTCGGACTACACCGGGGAGCTGTTTTTT
V gene: TRBV18; J gene: TRBJ1-6; D gene: NA; clone size: NA; CDR3 protein: CASSPEQGRVSPLHF; CDR3 DNA: TGTGCCAGCTCACCAGAGCAGGGGAGGGTGTCACCCCTCCACTTT
V gene: TRBV12-2; J gene: TRBJ1-2; D gene: NA; clone size: NA; CDR3 protein: CASRNPPPQGYYGYTF; CDR3 DNA: TGTGCAAGTCGCAACCCGCCCCCCCAGGGATACTATGGCTACACCTTC
V gene: TRBV5-6; J gene: TRBJ2-1; D gene: TRBD1; clone size: NA; CDR3 protein: CASSWGQSTYNEQFF; CDR3 DNA: TGTGCCAGCAGCTGGGGACAGTCGACCTACAATGAGCAGTTCTTC
V gene: TRBV7-8; J gene: TRBJ2-1; D gene: TRBD2; clone size: NA; CDR3 protein: CASSLIGGIPLGEQFF; CDR3 DNA: TGTGCCAGCAGCTTAATCGGGGGGATCCCCCTAGGTGAGCAGTTCTTC
V gene: TRBV9; J gene: TRBJ1-2; D gene: TRBD1; clone size: NA; CDR3 protein: CASSVGTGFEMDYGYTF; CDR3 DNA: TGTGCCAGCAGCGTCGGGACAGGGTTCGAAATGGACTATGGCTACACCTTC
V gene: TRBV10-3; J gene: TRBJ2-7; D gene: TRBD2; clone size: NA; CDR3 protein: CAIGKLAGHSYEQYF; CDR3 DNA: TGTGCCATCGGAAAATTAGCGGGGCACTCCTACGAGCAGTACTTC
V gene: TRBV7-8; J gene: TRBJ2-5; D gene: NA; clone size: NA; CDR3 protein: CASSLGVETQYF; CDR3 DNA: TGTGCCAGCAGCTTAGGAGTCGAGACCCAGTACTTC
V gene: TRBV19; J gene: TRBJ1-2; D gene: NA; clone size: once; CDR3 protein: CASIDRRTATTSNYGYTF; CDR3 DNA: TGTGCCAGTATCGATCGTCGGACAGCCACCACGAGTAACTATGGCTACACCTTC
V gene: TRBV2; J gene: TRBJ2-5; D gene: NA; clone size: NA; CDR3 protein: CASTINRDETQYF; CDR3 DNA: TGTGCCAGCACTATCAACAGGGATGAGACCCAGTACTTC
V gene: TRBV11-3; J gene: TRBJ2-1; D gene: NA; clone size: NA; CDR3 protein: CASSLANNEQFF; CDR3 DNA: TGTGCCAGCAGCTTAGCTAACAATGAGCAGTTCTTC